The T cell receptor (beta chain) described here comes from a study of OX40 agonist ivuxolimab in advanced cancers. Looking at the study overall: Patients were dosed with the agonistic anti-OX40 (CD134) antibody ivuxolimab. Three patients responded partially, comprising one with hepatocellular carcinoma and two with cutaneous melanoma. Study findings and constraints: In the 0.1 to 3.0 mg/kg range, CD4+ and CD8+ blood T cells had expanded clonally by week 6.

This clone was picked up one time. The antigen remains undetermined. Germline assignment: CDR1 SGHNT and CDR2 YENEEA. V lost 0 bases to trimming and J lost 3 bases, with 4 bases between them. The CDR3 contains 13 residues. Produced via immunoSEQ multiplex PCR; TCRdb's table is partial and in-frame only. Of some 42,000 clones in the sample, 82% were seen once. Excluded were patients having autoimmune disease history or systemic immunosuppression. This receptor was obtained from an adult with an advanced solid tumor such as melanoma, head and neck, liver or kidney cancer. This specimen was CD4+ or CD8+ T cells sorted from blood, taken in a trial of the OX40 agonist ivuxolimab. The chain combines TRBV11-3 with TRBJ2-3, with D uncertain. The CDR3 bases are TGTGCCAGCAGCTTAGAAGTTACAGATACGCAGTATTTT. This encodes CASSLEVTDTQYF.